Here is one TCR beta chain with its context. The sample holds a few counts of this clone. This receptor's antigen is unknown. Per-base qualities were not stored, and no clone one base away is much larger. Each collaborating institution followed its own protocols to collect whole blood in K2EDTA tubes. Collaborator samples were shipped for TCRbeta analysis as frozen whole blood, isolated PBMCs, or DNA extracted from either sample type. TCRbeta CDR3 regions were amplified from genomic DNA by means of the immunoSEQ Assay, a bias-controlled multiplex PCR. From the authors' description of their analysis: Within the assay, amplification of reference gene primers was used to estimate how many nucleated cells each sample contained. Sequence reads were collapsed and filtered to measure the absolute abundance of every unique TCRbeta CDR3 rearrangement. Productive Simpson clonality was computed per sample as the square root of Simpson's diversity index over productive rearrangements. TCRdb took this table from immuneACCESS and kept in-frame rearrangements with V and J called. Such tables lack part of the clones; where checked against another copy, unresolved V genes explain under half of the gap, and the rest is unexplained. The V and J calls and the clone size are those of that table, but D and trimming were determined from the DNA. The sample table holds around 230,000 clones, of which 81% were seen once. The ten biggest clones cover approximately 8% of the sample.

Deletion took 0 bases off V and 4 bases off J, with a span of 10 bases between the germline ends. The CDR3 spans 14 residues, from the cysteine through the phenylalanine. Only CDR3 DNA is held: 42 bases, read in frame from base 1. As encoded in the germline V gene (reference sequence), CDR1 is SGHNT while CDR2 is YYREEE. This entry comes from a study of blood T cell repertoires in COVID-19 (dated by TCRdb to 2018 to 2021). About the study as a whole: Samples covering the acute and convalescent phases of COVID-19 were provided by collaborators in the United States, Italy and Spain. A de-identified subject ID, COVID-19 status, age in years and sex were almost always included in the sample metadata. The prospective study material was composed of cDNA or gDNA derived from T cells, B-cell-depleted T cells, or PBMCs. Where available, HLA class I and class II types were obtained from metadata supplied by the sample provider rather than from assay-based typing. Deeply sampled blood TCRbeta repertoires from subjects exposed to, actively infected with, or recovered from COVID-19 were included in the dataset. The repertoires were made available in a free public database intended to serve as a resource for research on the immune response to SARS-CoV-2. The samples were drawn from two sources: the first 160 participants of the ongoing ImmuneRACE study, and 950 to 1,500 subjects contributed by 6 global collaborators.

What the study reported, not specific to this receptor: Clinical and demographic metadata were provided uncurated, with the amount varying by source and participant.

The TCR comes from a woman older than 75 with acute or convalescent COVID-19. Sequencing was done on a sample of peripheral blood. The sequence links TRBV5-4 to TRBJ1-1, and TRBD1 may be the D gene, going by 6 matching bases. For the CDR3, the sequence is CASSLEQGTTEAFF. The nucleotide sequence reads as follows: TGTGCCAGCAGCTTGGAGCAGGGGACCACTGAAGCTTTCTTT.